The 16 T cell receptor beta chains below all came from one sample that was sequenced in a study of T cells after somatic rescue of genetic block. TCRdb's copy holds only in-frame clones and misses some; the assay was immunoSEQ multiplex PCR. The sample has 60,000 to 75,000 clones; 92% are singletons. Source material: peripheral blood mononuclear cells (PBMCs). These receptors originate from a man aged 40-49 years.

The chain recombines TRBV7-6 with TRBJ2-5; 8 positions agree with TRBD2. Trimming removed 3 bases from V and 4 bases from J; junction bases left unmatched: 7. The CDR3 length is 15 residues. In germline, CDR1 is SGHVS, CDR2 FNYEAQ. The CDR3 protein is CASSLEWAGGETQYF. CDR3 in DNA: TGTGCCAGCAGCTTGGAGTGGGCGGGAGGAGAGACCCAGTACTTC. The whole variable domain, filled in from reference TRBV7-6 and TRBJ2-5, reads GAGVSQSPRYKVTKRGQDVALRCDPISGHVSLYWYRQALGQGPEFLTYFNYEAQQDKSGLPNDRFSAERPEGSISTLTIQRTEQRDSAMYRCASSLEWAGGETQYFGPGTRLLVL.

Within the sample, this clone is medium-sized. The chain employs TRBV21-1 and TRBJ1-4; the D call in the table, TRBD1, was not verified against the DNA. TRBV21-1 is annotated as a pseudogene. This CDR3 comprises 14 residues. CDR3 in amino acids: CASSSGTVNEKLFF. DNA of the CDR3: TGTGCCAGCAGCTCCGGGACAGTTAATGAAAAACTGTTTTTT.

CDR3 sequence: CASTRTGGGNSYEQYF. The CDR3, as DNA: TGTGCCAGCACCAGGACAGGGGGTGGAAACAGCTACGAGCAGTACTTC. The chain has TRBV11-2 and TRBJ2-7, with 10 bases matching TRBD1. The V segment lost 7 bases and the J segment 3 bases; nucleotides outside the gene matches: 12. CDR3 size: 16 residues. Germline V gene sequence: CDR1 SGHAT, CDR2 FQNNGV.

CDR3 in amino acids: CASSIYKAPQETQYF. CDR3 nucleotide sequence: TGTGCCAGTAGTATCTACAAGGCCCCCCAAGAGACCCAGTACTTC. V and J are TRBV19 and TRBJ2-5; D is undetermined. Germline CDR1 LNHDA, CDR2 SQIVND (reference sequence). Trimming removed 3 bases at V and 1 base at J, with 12 bases between. The CDR3 is made up of 15 amino acids.

The chain is built from TRBV27 and TRBJ2-7; 9 bases are shared with TRBD1. Germline V gene lookup returns CDR1 MNHEY and CDR2 SMNVEV (reference sequence). J gave up 1 base and V 8 bases, and 3 bases lay outside the gene matches. The CDR3 covers 13 residues. CDR3 coding DNA: TGTGCCAGCGGGGGACAGGGATCCTACGAGCAGTACTTC. This encodes CASGGQGSYEQYF.

V and J are TRBV6-6 and TRBJ1-2; D gene uncertain. Germline values: CDR1 MNHNY, CDR2 SVGAGI (reference sequence). This CDR3 is 12 amino acids long. V lost 6 bases to trimming and J lost 5 bases, with 10 bases between them. DNA of the CDR3: TGTGCCAGCAGGCGGGAAGCATATGGCTACACCTTC. The encoded protein is CASRREAYGYTF.

J is TRBJ2-1 and V is TRBV2, with 7 bases identical to TRBD1. The CDR3 has 13 residues. CDR1 and CDR2 from the germline V gene are SNHLY and FYNNEI. The V segment lost 6 bases and the J segment 8 bases; nucleotides outside the gene matches: 7. The chain's CDR3 is CASSADRSHEQFF. In nucleotides, the CDR3 is TGTGCCAGCAGCGCGGACAGGTCCCATGAGCAGTTCTTC. Based on the CDR3 plus reference TRBV2 and TRBJ2-1, the full variable domain is EPEVTQTPSHQVTQMGQEVILRCVPISNHLYFYWYRQILGQKVEFLVSFYNNEISEKSEIFDDQFSVERPDGSNFTLKIRSTKLEDSAMYFCASSADRSHEQFFGPGTRLTVL.

In nucleotides, the CDR3 is TGTGCCAGCAGTTACGGACTCTACGAGCAGTACTTC. Encoded protein: CASSYGLYEQYF. This chain uses TRBV6-6 with TRBJ2-7; D perhaps matches TRBD2 (5 bases). Trimming took off 2 bases at V and 3 bases at J, with 5 bases between the two ends. The CDR3 runs to 12 residues. From germline, CDR1 is MNHNY and CDR2 SVGAGI (reference sequence).

J is TRBJ1-1 and V is TRBV6-6; unclear D gene. This CDR3 contains 12 residues. V was trimmed by 3 bases and J by 4 bases, leaving 6 bases between them. The germline gives CDR1 MNHNY, CDR2 SVGAGI (reference sequence). CDR3 in DNA: TGTGCCAGCAGTTATGTACTCACTGAAGCTTTCTTT. This gives the protein CASSYVLTEAFF.

This clone has a handful of counts. J is TRBJ2-2 and V is TRBV10-1, with unresolved D. The length of the CDR3 is 14 residues. V was clipped by 1 base and J by 1 base, with 4 bases between them. The germline gives CDR1 WNHNN, CDR2 SYGVQD (reference sequence). The CDR3 is CASSELQNTGELFF. The CDR3 bases are TGCGCCAGCAGTGAGTTACAGAACACCGGGGAGCTGTTTTTT.

This clone came up once. The J gene is TRBJ2-3, the V gene TRBV19; no reliable D call. V was pared by 4 bases and J by 4 bases, with 12 bases between. The germline CDR1 and CDR2 sequences are LNHDA and SQIVND (reference sequence). This CDR3 region has 14 residues. CDR3 residues: CASSNRAGPDTQYF. CDR3 sequence (DNA): TGTGCCAGTAGTAACCGGGCCGGCCCAGATACGCAGTATTTT.

The rearrangement uses TRBV11-3 and TRBJ2-2, with D unclear. The CDR3 extends over 14 amino acids. Germline V lookup: CDR1 SGHNT, CDR2 YENEEA. Trimming stripped 2 bases from V and 2 bases from J, with 6 bases between. The CDR3: CASSLQSNTGELFF. The CDR3 bases are TGTGCCAGCAGCTTACAGAGTAACACCGGGGAGCTGTTTTTT.

J is TRBJ2-3 and V is TRBV7-2; maybe TRBD1 (6 bases). Germline CDR1 reads SGHTA; CDR2 reads FQGNSA. V lost 1 base, J lost 4 bases, and 9 bases lay in between. This CDR3 contains 14 residues. This chain's CDR3 is CASSLDRVADTQYF. In DNA, the CDR3 is TGTGCCAGCAGCTTAGACAGGGTGGCAGATACGCAGTATTTT.

The chain recombines TRBV4-1 with TRBJ1-5; D is ambiguous. CDR3 length equals 13 residues. Per germline, CDR1 MGHRA and CDR2 YSYEKL. Trimming took 1 base from V and 5 from J, leaving 6 bases between them. CDR3 DNA sequence: TGCGCCAGCAGCCAAGGGCGATATCAGCCCCAGCATTTT. Protein product: CASSQGRYQPQHF.

This clone was counted a single time. The chain has TRBV10-3 and TRBJ2-7, with D perhaps assigned TRBD1 or TRBD2 (5 bases each). V dropped 2 bases and J dropped 4 bases, with 15 bases sitting between them. Germline-derived CDR1 and CDR2 are ENHRY and SYGVKD. The CDR3 has 15 residues. The CDR3 bases are TGTGCCATCAGTGAGGTGGCAGGGAGAGCGTACGAGCAGTACTTC. Protein: CAISEVAGRAYEQYF.

The gene calls are TRBV4-2 and TRBJ1-5; the D gene is possibly TRBD1 (5 bases). The CDR3 sequence is 15 residues long. The germline V gene encodes CDR1 LGHNA and CDR2 YNFKEQ. Deletions cut 4 bases from V and 3 bases from J, with 13 bases between. The CDR3 bases are TGTGCCAGCAGCCGGCTTACAGGCGACAATCAGCCCCAGCATTTT. It yields the protein CASSRLTGDNQPQHF.